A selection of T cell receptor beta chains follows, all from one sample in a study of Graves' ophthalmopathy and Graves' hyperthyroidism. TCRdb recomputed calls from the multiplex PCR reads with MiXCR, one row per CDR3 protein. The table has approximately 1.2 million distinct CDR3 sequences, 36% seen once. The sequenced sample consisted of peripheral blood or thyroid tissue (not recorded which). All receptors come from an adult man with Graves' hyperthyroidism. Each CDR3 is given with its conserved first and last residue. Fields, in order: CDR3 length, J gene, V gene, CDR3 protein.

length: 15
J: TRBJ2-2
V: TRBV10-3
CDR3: CAISDPRASTGELFF

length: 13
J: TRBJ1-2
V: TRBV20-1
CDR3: CSANNRGAYGYTF

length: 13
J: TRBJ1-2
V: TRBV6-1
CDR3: CASSEQGGRGYTF

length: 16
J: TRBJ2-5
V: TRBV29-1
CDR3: CSVETTRAGKEETQYF

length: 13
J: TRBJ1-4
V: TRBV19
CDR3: CASSRRENEKLFF

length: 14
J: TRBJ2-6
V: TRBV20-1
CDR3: CSARDRTGGFVRTF

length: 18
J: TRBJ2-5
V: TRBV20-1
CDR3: CSASAGSSGGSAREAQYF

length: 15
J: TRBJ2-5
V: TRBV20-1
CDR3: CSAPTSAQAPAPQYF

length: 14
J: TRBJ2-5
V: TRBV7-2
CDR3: CAIPAGTAKETRYF

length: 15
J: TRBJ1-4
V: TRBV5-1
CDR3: CASSRQGLKNEKLFF

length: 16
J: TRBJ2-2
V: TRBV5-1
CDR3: CASSLLSAGVIGELFF

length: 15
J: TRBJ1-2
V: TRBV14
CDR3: CASSQAAGGNYGYTF

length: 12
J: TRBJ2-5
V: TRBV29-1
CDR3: CSAAGAGETQYF

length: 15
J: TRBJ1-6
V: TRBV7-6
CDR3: CASSQWRGSSAPLHF

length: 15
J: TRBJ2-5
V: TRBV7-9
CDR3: CASSLERGPQETQYF

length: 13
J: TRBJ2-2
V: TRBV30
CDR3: CAWSQGATGELFF

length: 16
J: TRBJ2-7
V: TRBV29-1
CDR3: CSVFGREEGDAYEQYF

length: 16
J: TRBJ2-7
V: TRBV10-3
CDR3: CAISGGPGTGAYEQYF

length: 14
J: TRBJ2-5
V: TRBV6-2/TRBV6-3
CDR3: CASRKQGSQETQYF

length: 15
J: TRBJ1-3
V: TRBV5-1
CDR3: CASSLGTGSGNTIYF

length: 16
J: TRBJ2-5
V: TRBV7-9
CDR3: CASSPDGTSGQETQYF

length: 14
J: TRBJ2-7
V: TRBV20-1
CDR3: CSARRTGALYEQYF

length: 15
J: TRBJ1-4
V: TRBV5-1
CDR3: CASSLVGSTNEKLFF

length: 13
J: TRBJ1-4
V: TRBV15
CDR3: CATSPRLAEKLFF

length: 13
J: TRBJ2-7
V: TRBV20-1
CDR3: CSARGDRPYEQYF

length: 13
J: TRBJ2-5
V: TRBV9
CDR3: CASSLGPPETQYF

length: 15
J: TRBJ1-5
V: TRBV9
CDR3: CASSVGGTVNQPQHF

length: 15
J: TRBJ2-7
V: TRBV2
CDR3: CASSGDSGVLDEQYF

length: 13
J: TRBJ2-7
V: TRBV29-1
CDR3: CSGSPGPSYEQYF